The 21 T cell receptor beta chains given below trace back to one sample, sequenced in a study of T cell repertoires in cytomegalovirus infection. One entry per CDR3 protein results from TCRdb running MiXCR on the reads. Here the sample spans around 440,000 distinct CDR3 sequences, approximately 10% being singletons. Specimen: PBMCs. Receptors originate from a human donor in good health (CMV status not recorded). Some clones in this sample may be carry-over from other donors' samples.

This clonotype was seen many times. The J gene is TRBJ2-3, the V gene TRBV11-2, with TRBD1 identical over 7 bases. The germline V gene has CDR1 SGHAT and CDR2 FQNNGV. J gave up 2 bases and V 4 bases, and 9 bases lay outside the gene matches. The CDR3 is made up of 16 amino acids. CDR3 sequence (DNA): TGTGCCAGCAGCTCCTACAGGGGTGACCTCACAGATACGCAGTATTTT. This gives the protein CASSSYRGDLTDTQYF.

The chain uses TRBV20-1 and TRBJ1-1, with a tentative D call TRBD1 (5 bases). Germline assignment: CDR1 DFQATT and CDR2 SNEGSKA (reference sequence). This CDR3 region has 15 residues. The V and J ends lost 3 bases and 3 bases respectively, with 17 bases between them. CDR3 loop: CSARGSGRRDTEAFF. CDR3 sequence (DNA): TGCAGTGCTAGGGGTTCGGGGCGTAGGGACACTGAAGCTTTCTTT.

V is TRBV29-1 and J is TRBJ2-7; 10 bases map to TRBD1. The CDR3 has 13 residues. With 6 bases clipped from V and 0 bases from J, the junction kept 2 bases outside the gene matches. Germline CDR1 reads SQVTM; CDR2 reads ANQGSEA. The CDR3 protein is CSVRQGASYEQYF. CDR3 in DNA: TGCAGCGTCAGACAGGGGGCCTCCTACGAGCAGTACTTC.

Worth noting for this clonotype: The junction shows a germline mismatch at one end, possibly a read error. The chain's CDR3 is CASRSQGTEHVF. The CDR3 region has the DNA TGTGCCAGCAGATCACAGGGGACTGAGCATGTCTTC. This rearrangement joins TRBV7-3 to TRBJ2-1, with D possibly matching TRBD1 (7 bases). Germline V gives CDR1 SGHTA, CDR2 FQGTGA. The CDR3 runs 12 residues.

The chain joins TRBV6-5 to TRBJ1-6; 9 nucleotides match TRBD1. Unmatched junction bases numbered 3, after V lost 0 bases and J lost 9 bases. Germline V gives CDR1 MNHEY, CDR2 SVGAGI. CDR3 size: 15 residues. CDR3 in DNA: TGTGCCAGCAGTTACTCAGGACAGGGGTCTTCACCCCTCCACTTT. It translates to CASSYSGQGSSPLHF.

This clonotype was counted only a few times. The rearrangement joins TRBV18 to TRBJ2-2; D gene ambiguous. CDR3 length: 15 residues. The germline V gene encodes CDR1 KGHSH and CDR2 LQKENI. V was cut by 3 bases and J by 3 bases, with 11 bases left in between. CDR3 nucleotide sequence: TGTGCCAGCTCACCCTTCGAGTGGGACACCGGGGAGCTGTTTTTT. Translating gives CASSPFEWDTGELFF.

This clonotype was observed a few times. This chain links TRBV3-1 with TRBJ1-2, with 7 positions matching TRBD1. The CDR3 is 14 amino acids. V dropped 4 bases and J dropped 4; count of bases not matched to a gene: 6. CDR1 LGHDT and CDR2 YNNKEL come from the germline V gene (reference sequence). The CDR3 region has the DNA TGTGCCAGCAGCCTACGGACAGGCAGCTATGGCTACACCTTC. Its translation: CASSLRTGSYGYTF.

This clonotype showed up just a few times. V and J are TRBV20-1 and TRBJ2-3, with D maybe TRBD2 (7 bases). The CDR3 consists of 15 residues. V lost 3 bases and J 4 bases, leaving 17 bases between the germline ends. Germline CDR1 DFQATT, CDR2 SNEGSKA (reference sequence). The CDR3 reads CSASSEGGVADTQYF. DNA for the CDR3: TGCAGTGCTAGCAGTGAGGGGGGGGTAGCAGATACGCAGTATTTT.

This clonotype was seen repeatedly, ten times or more. V usage is TRBV20-1 and J usage is TRBJ2-2; no clear D gene. Trimming took 4 bases from V and 0 from J, leaving 9 bases between them. The CDR3 length is 14 residues. Germline V gene lookup returns CDR1 DFQATT and CDR2 SNEGSKA (reference sequence). The CDR3 region has the DNA TGCAGTGCTACTGACGGGCCGAACACCGGGGAGCTGTTTTTT. This translates into CSATDGPNTGELFF.

At least ten counts were recorded for this clonotype. The rearrangement uses TRBV7-2 and TRBJ1-5; weak D call: TRBD1 (6 bases). The germline V gene has CDR1 SGHTA and CDR2 FQGNSA. The germline V and J ends were trimmed by 2 bases and 6 bases, with 14 bases remaining between them. The CDR3 runs 15 residues. The chain's CDR3 is CASSLRGQIRQPQHF. The CDR3 coding sequence is TGTGCCAGCAGCTTAAGGGGACAAATCCGTCAGCCCCAGCATTTT.

The chain combines TRBV23-1 with TRBJ2-1, with TRBD2 matching 8 bases. TRBV23-1 is reported as an ORF; its role is uncertain. CDR3 length equals 16 residues. The junction had 7 bases not matched to a gene; V was cut back by 4 bases and J by 2 bases. The DNA for the CDR3 is TGCGCCAGCAGTCCGGGGGGGATCCCCACCTACAATGAGCAGTTCTTC. Protein: CASSPGGIPTYNEQFF.

The rearrangement joins TRBV20-1 to TRBJ2-7; 8 nucleotides match TRBD1. This CDR3 has 14 amino acids. Germline lookup yields CDR1 DFQATT and CDR2 SNEGSKA (reference sequence). V dropped 2 bases and J dropped 3; count of bases not matched to a gene: 6. CDR3 amino acids: CSARTGQGFYEQYF. The CDR3 coding sequence is TGCAGTGCTAGAACAGGACAGGGTTTCTACGAGCAGTACTTC.

This clonotype was seen many times. The chain employs TRBV7-9 and TRBJ1-1; D may be TRBD1 (5 bases). This CDR3 is built from 12 residues. Germline CDR1 is SEHNR and CDR2 is FQNEAQ (reference sequence). Trimming shortened V by 5 bases and J by 11 bases, and 15 bases separated the two germline ends. The DNA of the CDR3 is TGTGCCAGCAGCCAGGACTCCGGGGCGGCTTTCTTT. This translates into CASSQDSGAAFF.

The sample holds a few counts of this clonotype. This rearrangement joins TRBV19 to TRBJ2-3; 11 nucleotides line up with TRBD2. Trimming cost V 5 bases and J 5 bases; bases outside gene matches: 9. CDR1 and CDR2 (germline): LNHDA, SQIVND (reference sequence). The CDR3 is 16 amino acids. CDR3 nucleotide sequence: TGTGCCAGTAGTCCGACACTAGCGGGAGTGCAAGATACGCAGTATTTT. It yields the protein CASSPTLAGVQDTQYF. Full variable domain (rest looked up from reference TRBV19 and TRBJ2-3): DGGITQSPKYLFRKEGQNVTLSCEQNLNHDAMYWYRQDPGQGLRLIYYSQIVNDFQKGDIAEGYSVSREKKESFPLTVTSAQKNPTAFYLCASSPTLAGVQDTQYFGPGTRLTVL.

Comment on this clonotype: A read error may be the cause here, since a much bigger clone is one base away. The chain links TRBV10-2 to TRBJ1-2; 7 bases are a match to TRBD1. This CDR3 has 15 amino acids. Germline trimming cut 6 bases from V and 5 bases from J; bases unmatched to any gene: 12. The germline CDR1 and CDR2 sequences are WSHSY and SAAADI. The CDR3 nucleotides read TGCGCCAGCAGCCCGCGGGACAGCGGGAGATATGGCTACACCTTC. Translated: CASSPRDSGRYGYTF.

This clonotype has a count of ten or more. The V call is TRBV27, the J call TRBJ2-1; 9 nucleotides line up with TRBD2. CDR3 length equals 15 residues. Germline trimming cut 5 bases from V and 9 bases from J; bases unmatched to any gene: 11. Germline V gene sequence: CDR1 MNHEY, CDR2 SMNVEV (reference sequence). The CDR3 nucleotides are TGTGCCAGCAGTCCCCACCTAGCGGGGCAGGGTGAGCAGTTCTTC. As protein: CASSPHLAGQGEQFF.

This clonotype appeared many times. This rearrangement joins TRBV4-1 to TRBJ2-1; 10 bases align to TRBD1. The CDR3 is 16 residues long. Germline CDR1 and CDR2: MGHRA and YSYEKL. Trimming cost V 4 bases and J 7 bases; bases outside gene matches: 10. CDR3 in DNA: TGCGCCAGCAGCCGCACTCCGGGACAGGGGCCGAATGAGCAGTTCTTC. Amino acid sequence: CASSRTPGQGPNEQFF.

Many counts were recorded for this clonotype. This chain connects TRBV5-1 to TRBJ2-5; 7 bases agree with TRBD2. The CDR3 loop spans 17 amino acids. Trimming at V came to 0 bases and at J to 2 bases, leaving 10 bases not matched to a gene. Germline assignment: CDR1 SGHRS and CDR2 YFSETQ. The CDR3 DNA reads as TGCGCCAGCAGCTTGGCCGGGGCGGGAGCTACTCAAGAGACCCAGTACTTC. Translated, it gives CASSLAGAGATQETQYF.

This clonotype was recorded at least ten times. The chain carries TRBV27 and TRBJ2-1; 9 bases map to TRBD2. CDR1 is MNHEY and CDR2 is SMNVEV in the germline V gene (reference sequence). V dropped 3 bases and J dropped 5; count of bases not matched to a gene: 5. This CDR3 spans 15 amino acids. Here the CDR3 reads CASSFLASGNNEQFF. In DNA form, the CDR3 reads TGTGCCAGCAGTTTTTTGGCTAGCGGGAACAATGAGCAGTTCTTC.

This clonotype was seen ten or more times. The chain has TRBV12-3 or TRBV12-4 and TRBJ1-1, with D maybe TRBD1 (6 bases). This CDR3 spans 14 amino acids. V dropped 5 bases and J dropped 1 base, with 11 bases sitting between them. Here the CDR3 reads CASSPRGGNTEAFF. The CDR3, as DNA: TGTGCCAGCAGTCCAAGGGGGGGGAACACTGAAGCTTTCTTT.

In its sample, this clonotype was seen many times. The chain uses TRBV18 and TRBJ2-1; TRBD2 aligns across 11 bases. V lost 0 bases, J lost 5 bases, and 3 bases stayed unmatched. This CDR3 is built from 16 residues. CDR1 is KGHSH, CDR2 LQKENI, per germline. CDR3 nucleotide sequence: TGTGCCAGCTCACCACCTACTAGCGGGGGCCACAATGAGCAGTTCTTC. Its protein is CASSPPTSGGHNEQFF.